The 25 T cell receptor beta chains listed next were all sequenced from one sample in a study of identical twins. TCRdb redid the calling of the 5' RACE reads with MiXCR, one entry per CDR3 protein. The top ten clones hold about 0.27% of a sample with around 1.7 million distinct CDR3 sequences, under 35% of them seen once. What was sequenced was cord blood. The receptors were sampled from a newborn girl in good health.

This clonotype was observed a handful of times. The genes are TRBV15 and TRBJ2-5, with D hard to call. This CDR3 has 16 amino acids. V lost 1 base and J 0 bases, leaving 12 bases between the germline ends. CDR1 and CDR2 (germline): LNHNV, YYDKDF (reference sequence). The CDR3 sequence is CATSRAVLLNQETQYF. The CDR3 coding sequence is TGTGCCACCAGCAGAGCTGTCCTCCTTAACCAAGAGACCCAGTACTTC.

The chain has TRBV9 and TRBJ2-1; TRBD2 agrees at 8 bases. The closer fit of TRBJ2-7 to the DNA end suggests the J call may be wrong. Germline V gives CDR1 SGDLS, CDR2 YYNGEE. There are 16 residues in the CDR3. The CDR3 nucleotides are TGTGCCAGCAGCGTGGCCCTTGCGGGGGGATACAATGAGCAGTACTTC. Its translation: CASSVALAGGYNEQYF.

V usage is TRBV12-3 or TRBV12-4 and J usage is TRBJ1-2; 7 bases map to TRBD1. This CDR3 has 14 amino acids. V was clipped by 3 bases and J by 4 bases; unmatched bases: 5. The CDR3 DNA follows: TGTGCCAGCAGTTTGGACAGGCAGGGCTATGGCTACACCTTC. This sequence encodes CASSLDRQGYGYTF.

Of note for this clonotype: As the CDR3 is not closed by the conserved phenylalanine or tryptophan, this likely results from a read error. The V gene is TRBV10-1, the J gene TRBJ2-4; a possible D gene is TRBD1 (6 bases). V shed 10 bases and J shed 2 bases, with 12 bases lying between them. Germline V gene lookup returns CDR1 WNHNN and CDR2 SYGVQD (reference sequence). The CDR3 extends over 13 amino acids. The CDR3 protein is CATPGHSKNIQYV. The CDR3, as DNA: TGCGCCACCCCGGGACACTCCAAAAACATTCAGTACGTC.

The chain recombines TRBV7-8 with TRBJ1-5; a weak D match, TRBD1 (5 bases). The V end was cut by 5 bases, the J end by 2 bases, with 16 bases between. The CDR3 extends over 16 amino acids. Germline CDR1 reads SGHVS; CDR2 reads FQNEAQ. The CDR3, as DNA: TGTGCCAGCAGCCCCCGTCGGGACGGGGGCAATCAGCCCCAGCATTTT. It specifies CASSPRRDGGNQPQHF.

To note about this clonotype: Possible read error: a much larger clone is one base away. This rearrangement joins TRBV12-3 or TRBV12-4 to TRBJ2-4, with 8 positions matching TRBD1. The J call is doubtful: the DNA matches TRBJ2-1 better. CDR3 length: 13 residues. The CDR3 DNA is TGTGCCAGCACCAACAGGGGGAAAAACATTCAGTTCTTC. It encodes CASTNRGKNIQFF.

The gene calls are TRBV28 and TRBJ2-2, with D uncertain. Germline V lookup: CDR1 MDHEN, CDR2 SYDVKM. This CDR3 is 13 amino acids long. Trimming cost V 5 bases and J 3 bases, with 7 bases left between them. CDR3 region: CASSPSDTGELFF. The CDR3 region has the DNA TGTGCCAGCAGTCCGTCGGACACCGGGGAGCTGTTTTTT.

This clonotype was seen a handful of times. The chain uses TRBV7-2 and TRBJ2-5; TRBD2 might be the D (6 bases). Trimming took 4 bases from V and 4 from J, leaving 13 bases between them. The CDR3 extends over 14 amino acids. Germline assignment: CDR1 SGHTA and CDR2 FQGNSA. CDR3 in amino acids: CASSSRGIAETQYF. Here the CDR3 DNA reads TGTGCCAGCAGCTCCCGGGGGATTGCAGAGACCCAGTACTTC. Complete variable domain (other parts from reference TRBV7-2 and TRBJ2-5): GAGVSQSPSNKVTEKGKDVELRCDPISGHTALYWYRQSLGQGLEFLIYFQGNSAPDKSGLPSDRFSAERTGGSVSTLTIQRTQQEDSAVYLCASSSRGIAETQYFGPGTRLLVL.

The V gene is TRBV20-1, the J gene TRBJ2-5, with 7 bases lining up with TRBD2. The CDR3 spans 14 residues. Germline V lookup: CDR1 DFQATT, CDR2 SNEGSKA (reference sequence). The J segment lost 0 bases and the V segment lost 3 bases, leaving 4 bases of the junction unmatched. CDR3 in amino acids: CSASPAGNQETQYF. As DNA, the CDR3 is TGCAGTGCTAGCCCAGCGGGGAACCAAGAGACCCAGTACTTC.

The chain is built from TRBV28 and TRBJ1-2; 7 bases are a match to TRBD1. The germline CDR1 and CDR2 sequences are MDHEN and SYDVKM. With 6 bases clipped from V and 4 bases from J, the junction kept 5 bases outside the gene matches. The CDR3 runs 13 residues. The CDR3 protein is CASRDGTAYGYTF. The CDR3, as DNA: TGTGCCAGCAGGGACGGGACAGCCTATGGCTACACCTTC.

This clonotype occurred once. The chain employs TRBV12-3 or TRBV12-4 and TRBJ2-5, with D perhaps TRBD1 (6 bases). The CDR3 has 13 residues. The V end lost 3 bases, the J end lost 11 bases, and 16 bases lay between the germline ends. CDR3 region: CASSLWGQDGQYF. The CDR3 nucleotides are TGTGCCAGCAGTTTGTGGGGGCAAGATGGGCAGTACTTC.

V and J are TRBV7-8 and TRBJ2-4; 8 positions agree with TRBD2. Germline V gives CDR1 SGHVS, CDR2 FQNEAQ. V shed 5 bases, J shed 13 bases, and the junction held 22 bases outside the gene matches. The length of the CDR3 is 17 residues. CDR3 in amino acids: CASSPGGGGKNYNEQYF. The CDR3 DNA reads as TGTGCCAGCAGCCCAGGCGGCGGGGGGAAAAACTACAATGAGCAGTACTTC.

The genes are TRBV6-6 and TRBJ1-4; 9 positions match TRBD1. The trim removed 2 bases at V and 8 bases at J, leaving 6 bases unmatched. The CDR3 contains 15 residues. CDR1 and CDR2 (germline): MNHNY, SVGAGI (reference sequence). The CDR3 is CASSYRTGVGEKLFF. The CDR3 nucleotides are TGTGCCAGCAGTTACCGGACAGGGGTTGGAGAAAAACTGTTTTTT.

The chain uses TRBV7-9 and TRBJ2-1; 10 nucleotides agree with TRBD1. The CDR3 sequence is 16 residues long. CDR1 is SEHNR and CDR2 is FQNEAQ in the germline V gene (reference sequence). With V trimmed by 4 bases and J by 4 bases, 7 bases remained unmatched. The CDR3 sequence: CASSSPGTGAYNEQFF. CDR3 DNA: TGTGCCAGCAGCTCCCCCGGGACAGGGGCTTACAATGAGCAGTTCTTC.

The J gene is TRBJ1-1, the V gene TRBV3-1; tentative D call: TRBD1 (5 bases). Trimming removed 4 bases at V and 0 bases at J, with 15 bases between. The CDR3 extends over 16 amino acids. CDR1 is LGHDT, CDR2 YNNKEL, per germline (reference sequence). DNA for the CDR3: TGTGCCAGCAGCCGAGCCTGGGGGGTGATGAACACTGAAGCTTTCTTT. It is translated as CASSRAWGVMNTEAFF.

The V call is TRBV28, the J call TRBJ1-2, with D perhaps TRBD1 (5 bases). Trimming left V 2 bases short and J 8 bases short, with 12 bases between. The CDR3 is 13 residues long. The germline CDR1 and CDR2 sequences are MDHEN and SYDVKM. DNA for the CDR3: TGTGCCAGCAGTTTACTGGCAGGGTGGGGCTACACCTTC. Protein sequence: CASSLLAGWGYTF.

The chain combines TRBV15 with TRBJ1-4; TRBD1 matches at 7 bases. The germline V gene has CDR1 LNHNV and CDR2 YYDKDF (reference sequence). Losses at the gene ends were 0 bases for V and 7 bases for J; bases not matched to a gene: 8. The CDR3 runs 16 residues. CDR3 coding DNA: TGTGCCACCAGCAGAGATCAGGACAGGCCCTCTGAAAAACTGTTTTTT. It encodes CATSRDQDRPSEKLFF. The full variable domain, with the rest looked up from reference TRBV15 and TRBJ1-4, is DAMVIQNPRYQVTQFGKPVTLSCSQTLNHNVMYWYQQKSSQAPKLLFHYYDKDFNNEADTPDNFQSRRPNTSFCFLDIRSPGLGDTAMYLCATSRDQDRPSEKLFFGSGTQLSVL.

The chain uses TRBV5-1 and TRBJ2-1, with 9 bases identical to TRBD2. The J call is in doubt because the DNA end fits TRBJ2-7 better. The germline V gene has CDR1 SGHRS and CDR2 YFSETQ. The CDR3 length is 18 residues. The CDR3 DNA follows: TGCGCCAGCAGCTCCCTCACTCCGGGACTAGCCTCCTACAATGAGCAGTACTTC. It codes for CASSSLTPGLASYNEQYF.

The gene calls are TRBV7-9 and TRBJ2-7, with D hard to call. TRBJ2-5 explains the end of the DNA better; the J call may be wrong. Germline V lookup: CDR1 SEHNR, CDR2 FQNEAQ (reference sequence). This CDR3 spans 17 amino acids. The CDR3 loop is CASSSKVGHSTAETQYF. The CDR3 DNA reads TGTGCCAGCAGCTCTAAAGTCGGTCACAGTACGGCAGAGACCCAGTACTTC.

V usage is TRBV20-1 and J usage is TRBJ2-2, with D unclear. The CDR3 totals 16 residues. V lost 4 bases to trimming and J lost 3 bases, with 18 bases between them. Germline CDR1 reads DFQATT; CDR2 reads SNEGSKA (reference sequence). CDR3 DNA sequence: TGCAGTGCTACCACTGGGGTAGCCGTATACACCGGGGAGCTGTTTTTT. This codes for CSATTGVAVYTGELFF.

This clonotype was detected only a few times. The chain joins TRBV7-2 to TRBJ2-7; D gene unclear. Germline V gene lookup returns CDR1 SGHTA and CDR2 FQGNSA. The germline V and J ends were trimmed by 2 bases and 5 bases, with 13 bases remaining between them. The CDR3 runs to 14 residues. The CDR3 protein is CASSLLPGRHEQYF. The CDR3 bases are TGTGCCAGCAGCTTATTACCGGGCAGGCACGAGCAGTACTTC.

The chain employs TRBV27 and TRBJ2-4, with 7 bases aligning to TRBD1. There are 16 residues in the CDR3. Unmatched junction bases numbered 13, after V lost 8 bases and J lost 3 bases. Germline V gene data show CDR1 as MNHEY and CDR2 as SMNVEV (reference sequence). CDR3 nucleotide sequence: TGTGCCAGCCAACCGGGACAGTTCGTGGTCAAAAACATTCAGTACTTC. This gives the protein CASQPGQFVVKNIQYF.

This rearrangement joins TRBV12-5 to TRBJ2-2; D perhaps matches TRBD1 (5 bases). CDR1 is LGHNT and CDR2 is FRNRAP in the germline V gene. This CDR3 region has 14 residues. V lost 1 base, J lost 5 bases, and 8 bases lay in between. The CDR3 sequence is CASGLEAGTGELFF. The CDR3 region has the DNA TGTGCTAGTGGTTTGGAAGCAGGGACCGGGGAGCTGTTTTTT.

The J gene is TRBJ1-5, the V gene TRBV12-3 or TRBV12-4; possibly TRBD1 for D (5 bases). V lost 6 bases and J lost 3, with 15 bases in between. This CDR3 contains 15 residues. CDR3: CASSERQGSNQPQHF. In DNA, the CDR3 is TGTGCCAGCAGCGAACGTCAGGGATCCAATCAGCCCCAGCATTTT.

This clonotype occurred many times. This sequence joins TRBV10-3 and TRBJ2-1, with TRBD2 matching over 13 bases. The CDR3 extends over 14 amino acids. In germline, CDR1 is ENHRY, CDR2 SYGVKD. The ends lost 4 bases at V and 6 bases at J; junction bases unmatched: 0. The CDR3 is CAISGTSGGNEQFF. In DNA form, the CDR3 reads TGTGCCATCAGTGGGACTAGCGGGGGCAATGAGCAGTTCTTC.